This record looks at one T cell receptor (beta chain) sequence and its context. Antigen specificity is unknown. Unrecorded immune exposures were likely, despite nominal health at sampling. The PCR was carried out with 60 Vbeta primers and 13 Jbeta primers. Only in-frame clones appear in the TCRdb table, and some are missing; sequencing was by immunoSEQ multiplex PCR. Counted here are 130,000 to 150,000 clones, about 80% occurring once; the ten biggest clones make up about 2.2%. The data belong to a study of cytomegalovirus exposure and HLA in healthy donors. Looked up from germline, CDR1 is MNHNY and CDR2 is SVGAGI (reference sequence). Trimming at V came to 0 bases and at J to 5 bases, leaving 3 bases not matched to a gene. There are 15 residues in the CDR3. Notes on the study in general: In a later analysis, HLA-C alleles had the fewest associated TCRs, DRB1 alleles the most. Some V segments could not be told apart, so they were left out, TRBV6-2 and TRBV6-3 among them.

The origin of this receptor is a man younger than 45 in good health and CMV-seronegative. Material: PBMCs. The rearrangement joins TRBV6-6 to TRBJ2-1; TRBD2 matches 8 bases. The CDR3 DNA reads TGTGCCAGCAGTTACTCGACGGGACTAGACAATGAGCAGTTCTTC. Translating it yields CASSYSTGLDNEQFF.